The source of this T cell receptor beta chain is a study of cytomegalovirus exposure and HLA in healthy donors. The PCR used 60 Vbeta and 13 Jbeta primers. The table came from immunoSEQ multiplex PCR; TCRdb's copy has only in-frame clones and leaves some out. The data show roughly 59,000 clones, 65% to 80% seen once. Findings and caveats of the study: Most TCR sequences were uncommon, yet certain public TCRs appeared in many donors. According to a later analysis, donors in an Asian-associated ancestry cluster reportedly had fewer N-insertions than the approximately 670-donor mean. In an earlier analysis, in about 530 donors, most V segments appeared productive either ~90% or ~30% of the time.

This CDR3 is built from 16 residues. The germline V gene has CDR1 LNHDA and CDR2 SQIVND (reference sequence). The V gene end was trimmed by 3 bases and the J gene end by 9 bases; junction bases not matched to a gene: 11. As concerns this clone: The antigen is not known.

The TCR sequence derives from a middle-aged man in good health and CMV-seropositive. Sequenced material: PBMCs. The gene calls are TRBV19 and TRBJ1-6; 7 nucleotides match TRBD1. The CDR3 nucleotides read TGTGCCAGTAGTATTCAGGGGACAGCGGGTGGTTCACCCCTCCACTTT. Translating gives CASSIQGTAGGSPLHF.